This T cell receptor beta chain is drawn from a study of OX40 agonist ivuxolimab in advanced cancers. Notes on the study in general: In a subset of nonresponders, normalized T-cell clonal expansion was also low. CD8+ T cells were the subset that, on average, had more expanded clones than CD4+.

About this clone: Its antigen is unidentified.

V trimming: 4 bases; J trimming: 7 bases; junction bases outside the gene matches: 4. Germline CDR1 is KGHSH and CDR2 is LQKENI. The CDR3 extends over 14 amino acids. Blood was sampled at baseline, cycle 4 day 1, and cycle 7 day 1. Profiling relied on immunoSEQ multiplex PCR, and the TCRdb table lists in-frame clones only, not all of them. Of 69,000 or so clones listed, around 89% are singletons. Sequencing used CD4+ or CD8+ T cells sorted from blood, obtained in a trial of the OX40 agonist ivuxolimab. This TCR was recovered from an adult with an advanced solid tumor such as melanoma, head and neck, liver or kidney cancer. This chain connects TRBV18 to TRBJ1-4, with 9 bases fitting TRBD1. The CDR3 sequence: CASSQGQGGEKLFF. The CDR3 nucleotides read TGTGCCAGCTCACAGGGACAGGGAGGTGAAAAACTGTTTTTT.